Listed below are T cell receptor beta chains from one sample, sequenced in a study of radiotherapy plus CTLA-4 blockade in lung cancer. The assay was immunoSEQ multiplex PCR, and TCRdb's table has in-frame clones only and misses some. Found here are 48,000 or so clones, about 83% of them singletons; the top ten hold about 5%. This material consisted of peripheral blood, taken from a patient treated with radiotherapy plus ipilimumab. These receptors came from a human donor with non-small cell lung cancer whose response to radiotherapy plus ipilimumab could not be evaluated. CDR3s include the opening cysteine and the closing phenylalanine or tryptophan. A D gene is named only where the DNA matches it firmly. Part of the rows lack a size; the others show once, few, many or a class for expanded clones.

clone_size,v_call,d_call,j_call,cdr3_aa,cdr3_nt
-,TRBV6-5,-,TRBJ2-7,CASHNYRSYEQYF,TGTGCCAGTCATAATTACAGGTCCTACGAGCAGTACTTC
-,TRBV9,TRBD2,TRBJ2-5,CASSVVEAGGRETQYF,TGTGCCAGCAGCGTAGTGGAAGCGGGAGGAAGAGAGACCCAGTACTTC
-,TRBV27,TRBD1,TRBJ1-5,CASSRQGTGSSNQPQHF,TGTGCCAGCAGTCGGCAAGGGACAGGGAGTAGCAATCAGCCCCAGCATTTT
-,TRBV27,-,TRBJ2-7,CASSPTVAYEQYF,TGTGCCAGCAGCCCTACGGTGGCCTACGAGCAGTACTTC
-,TRBV5-1,TRBD1,TRBJ1-6,CASSMTGTSPLHF,TGCGCCAGCAGTATGACAGGGACTTCACCCCTCCACTTT
-,TRBV28,TRBD2,TRBJ2-3,CASSLVAGVGDTQYF,TGTGCCAGCAGTTTGGTAGCGGGAGTAGGAGATACGCAGTATTTT
-,TRBV18,-,TRBJ1-6,CASSPPSQGYNSPLHF,TGTGCCAGCTCACCACCGAGCCAGGGTTATAATTCACCCCTCCACTTT
-,TRBV4-3,-,TRBJ2-1,CASSQGDKSSYNEQFF,TGCGCCAGCAGCCAAGGGGACAAAAGCTCCTACAATGAGCAGTTCTTC
-,TRBV4-1,-,TRBJ1-3,CASSQVSLRTGNTIYF,TGCGCCAGCAGCCAAGTAAGTCTGAGAACTGGAAACACCATATATTTT
-,TRBV7-7,TRBD1,TRBJ2-2,CASSPGTGRAGELFF,TGTGCTAGCAGCCCCGGGACAGGGAGGGCCGGGGAGCTGTTTTTT
-,TRBV9,-,TRBJ2-5,CASSVDTGSRETQYF,TGTGCCAGCAGCGTAGACACAGGGAGTAGGGAGACCCAGTACTTC
-,TRBV4-3,TRBD2,TRBJ2-2,CASSPLAGVAGELFF,TGCGCCAGCAGCCCCCTAGCGGGAGTCGCCGGGGAGCTGTTTTTT
-,TRBV11-1,-,TRBJ2-7,CASSLAPSIYEQYF,TGTGCCAGCAGCTTAGCCCCCAGTATCTACGAGCAGTACTTC
-,TRBV28,TRBD2,TRBJ2-1,CASSSNLGLAVYNEQFF,TGTGCCAGCAGTTCTAACCTGGGACTAGCGGTCTACAATGAGCAGTTCTTC
-,TRBV21-1,-,TRBJ2-1,CASSTPSGYNEQFF,TGTGCCAGCAGCACTCCTAGCGGCTACAATGAGCAGTTCTTC
-,TRBV7-9,TRBD2,TRBJ2-1,CASSLPTSGTNNEQFF,TGTGCCAGCAGCTTACCGACTAGCGGGACTAACAATGAGCAGTTCTTC
-,TRBV5-4,-,TRBJ2-1,CASSSQVTSSYNEQFF,TGTGCCAGCAGCTCGCAGGTGACTAGCTCCTACAATGAGCAGTTCTTC
once,TRBV9,-,TRBJ2-1,CASSPMDSSYNEQFF,TGTGCCAGCAGCCCCATGGACAGTTCCTACAATGAGCAGTTCTTC
-,TRBV19,TRBD1,TRBJ1-5,CASTSVGQGYQPQHF,TGTGCCAGTACCTCAGTCGGACAGGGATACCAGCCCCAGCATTTT
once,TRBV4-2,-,TRBJ2-3,CASSQVPDSLTDTQYF,TGTGCCAGCAGCCAAGTGCCCGACAGCCTCACAGATACGCAGTATTTT
once,TRBV28,TRBD2,TRBJ2-1,CASSLTSGSYHNEQFF,TGTGCCAGCAGTCTAACTAGCGGGAGCTACCACAATGAGCAGTTCTTC
-,TRBV19,TRBD1,TRBJ1-4,CASAQGGITGEKLFF,TGTGCCAGTGCTCAGGGGGGAATTACTGGTGAAAAACTGTTTTTT
-,TRBV28,-,TRBJ2-5,CASSFPTGQLEVTQYF,TGTGCCAGCAGTTTTCCAACTGGGCAATTGGAGGTGACCCAGTACTTC
-,TRBV2,-,TRBJ2-2,CASRLEQNTGELFF,TGTGCCAGCAGACTAGAACAAAACACCGGGGAGCTGTTTTTT
-,TRBV7-3,-,TRBJ1-1,CASSLRPGAEAFF,TGTGCCAGCAGCTTAAGGCCGGGTGCTGAAGCTTTCTTT
-,TRBV7-2,-,TRBJ2-3,CASRGRTDTQYF,TGTGCCAGCCGCGGCCGCACAGATACGCAGTATTTT
-,TRBV5-8,-,TRBJ2-1,CASSAVEIYNEQFF,TGTGCCAGCAGCGCGGTCGAGATCTACAATGAGCAGTTCTTC
-,TRBV7-6,TRBD1,TRBJ1-6,CASSLDRGSNSPLHF,TGTGCCAGCAGCTTGGACAGGGGCTCTAATTCACCCCTCCACTTT
once,TRBV4-1,-,TRBJ1-1,CASSQLPRNTEAFF,TGCGCCAGCAGCCAACTTCCGAGAAACACTGAAGCTTTCTTT
-,TRBV2,-,TRBJ2-7,CASREAGGHEQYF,TGTGCCAGCAGAGAAGCCGGGGGACACGAGCAGTACTTC
-,TRBV5-1,TRBD1,TRBJ2-7,CASRPYRGEPYEQYF,TGCGCCAGCAGGCCCTACAGGGGGGAACCCTACGAGCAGTACTTC
once,TRBV29-1,TRBD1,TRBJ2-7,CSVRPGQGAYEQYF,TGCAGCGTACGACCGGGACAGGGGGCCTACGAGCAGTACTTC
-,TRBV2,TRBD1,TRBJ2-5,CASSDDRGKTQYF,TGTGCCAGCAGTGATGACAGGGGCAAGACCCAGTACTTC
-,TRBV18,TRBD2,TRBJ2-1,CASSSGLADYNEQFF,TGTGCCAGCTCATCTGGACTAGCGGACTACAATGAGCAGTTCTTC
-,TRBV19,-,TRBJ1-3,CASSMGTLSGNTIYF,TGTGCCAGTAGTATGGGGACACTCTCTGGAAACACCATATATTTT
-,TRBV5-4,-,TRBJ2-7,CASSLTTTSLEEYF,TGTGCCAGCAGCTTAACGACTACGAGCTTGGAGGAGTACTTC
-,TRBV19,TRBD1,TRBJ2-7,CASSRRQGPSYEQYF,TGTGCCAGTAGTCGCCGACAGGGCCCATCCTACGAGCAGTACTTC
-,TRBV6-1,TRBD1,TRBJ2-7,CASILAGTGKYEQYF,TGTGCCAGCATACTCGCCGGGACAGGAAAATACGAGCAGTACTTC
-,TRBV19,-,TRBJ1-5,CASSIAGGNQPQHF,TGTGCCAGTAGTATCGCGGGAGGAAATCAGCCCCAGCATTTT
-,TRBV19,TRBD1,TRBJ1-5,CASSLDGDREEGQPQHF,TGTGCCAGTAGTTTGGACGGGGACAGGGAGGAAGGACAGCCCCAGCATTTT
-,TRBV10-3,-,TRBJ1-5,CAISERKGGAGNQPQHF,TGTGCCATCAGTGAAAGAAAAGGGGGGGCCGGGAATCAGCCCCAGCATTTT
-,TRBV7-9,-,TRBJ1-4,CASSPGQSFNEKLFF,TGTGCCAGCAGCCCAGGACAGTCTTTTAATGAAAAACTGTTTTTT
-,TRBV27,-,TRBJ1-1,CASSALRDGYTEAFF,TGTGCCAGCAGTGCCCTCAGGGATGGTTACACTGAAGCTTTCTTT
-,TRBV5-6,TRBD1,TRBJ2-2,CASSLFVWTGENTGELFF,TGTGCCAGCAGCTTGTTCGTCTGGACAGGGGAGAACACCGGGGAGCTGTTTTTT
-,TRBV28,TRBD1,TRBJ1-6,CASSHDRGNSPLHF,TGTGCCAGCAGTCATGACAGGGGCAATTCACCCCTCCACTTT
-,TRBV5-1,TRBD2,TRBJ2-1,CASSLETSGSNEQFF,TGCGCCAGCAGCTTGGAGACTAGCGGGAGTAATGAGCAGTTCTTC
-,TRBV2,TRBD1,TRBJ1-2,CASSESWDSLYTF,TGTGCCAGCAGTGAGAGTTGGGACAGCCTGTACACCTTC
-,TRBV10-1,-,TRBJ1-5,CASSGGGPQHF,TGCGCCAGCAGTGGGGGGGGGCCCCAGCATTTT